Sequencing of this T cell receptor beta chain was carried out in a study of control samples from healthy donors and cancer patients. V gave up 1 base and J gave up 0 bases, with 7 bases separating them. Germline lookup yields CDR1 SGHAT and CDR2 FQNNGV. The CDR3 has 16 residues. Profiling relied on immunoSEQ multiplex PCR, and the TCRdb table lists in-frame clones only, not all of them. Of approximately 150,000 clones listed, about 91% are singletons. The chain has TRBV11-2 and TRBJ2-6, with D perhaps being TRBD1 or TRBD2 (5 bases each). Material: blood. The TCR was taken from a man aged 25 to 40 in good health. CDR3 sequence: CASSLVGRSGANVLTF. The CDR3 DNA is TGTGCCAGCAGCTTAGTGGGACGCTCTGGGGCCAACGTCCTGACTTTC. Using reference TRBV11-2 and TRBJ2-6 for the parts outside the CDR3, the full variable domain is EAGVAQSPRYKIIEKRQSVAFWCNPISGHATLYWYQQILGQGPKLLIQFQNNGVVDDSQLPKDRFSAERLKGVDSTLKIQPAKLEDSAVYLCASSLVGRSGANVLTFGAGSRLTVL.